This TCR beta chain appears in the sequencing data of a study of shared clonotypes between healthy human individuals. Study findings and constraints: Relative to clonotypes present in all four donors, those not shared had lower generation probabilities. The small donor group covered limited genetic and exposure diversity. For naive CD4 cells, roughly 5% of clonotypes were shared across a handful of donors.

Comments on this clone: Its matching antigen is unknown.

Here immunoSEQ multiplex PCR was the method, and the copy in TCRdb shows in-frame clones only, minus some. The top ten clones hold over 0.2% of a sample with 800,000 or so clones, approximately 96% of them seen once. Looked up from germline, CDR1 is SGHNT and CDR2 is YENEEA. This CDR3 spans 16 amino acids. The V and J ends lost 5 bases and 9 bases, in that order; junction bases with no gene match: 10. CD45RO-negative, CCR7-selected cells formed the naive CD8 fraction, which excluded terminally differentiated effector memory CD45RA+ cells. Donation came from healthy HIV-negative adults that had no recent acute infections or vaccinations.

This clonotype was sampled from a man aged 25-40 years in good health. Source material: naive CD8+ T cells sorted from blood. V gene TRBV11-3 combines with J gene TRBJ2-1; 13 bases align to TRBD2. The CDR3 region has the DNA TGTGCCAGCAGCGCGCAACTAGCGGGAGGGCCTAGTGAGCAGTTCTTC. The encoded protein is CASSAQLAGGPSEQFF.